This TCR beta chain was identified in a study of blood T cell repertoires in COVID-19. Study in general: Italy, Spain and the United States were the sources of the convalescent and acute COVID-19 samples. PBMCs, B-cell-depleted T cells, or T cells were the source of the cDNA or gDNA that made up the material.

CDR1 SGHDT and CDR2 YYEEEE come from the germline V gene. Trimming left V 3 bases short and J 1 base short, with 8 bases between. This CDR3 contains 13 residues. The authors' processing: Amplification of reference gene primers provided the estimated nucleated cell counts. The table came from immunoSEQ multiplex PCR; TCRdb's copy has only in-frame clones and leaves some out. Clonal size and the V and J genes are those of that table, whereas D and trimming came from the DNA. The repertoire holds 200,000 to 300,000 clones, roughly four fifths seen once, with around 9.6% in the top ten. The receptor was isolated from a woman aged 80 or older with acute or convalescent COVID-19. Input material: peripheral blood. This chain uses TRBV5-6 with TRBJ2-7; unclear D gene. CDR3 sequence reads: CASSWARSYEQYF. The CDR3 DNA sequence: TGTGCCAGCAGCTGGGCGAGATCCTACGAGCAGTACTTC.